These 12 T cell receptor beta chains came from one sample sequenced in a study of T cell responses to AZD1222 COVID-19 vaccine. This table comes from immunoSEQ multiplex PCR, and its TCRdb copy is limited to in-frame clones, with some not included. The top ten hold approximately 6.6% of the sample, which has about 120,000 clones, roughly 88% seen once. Sequenced here: peripheral blood, sampled on day 0 of AZD1222 vaccination. The receptors shown here come from an adult in good health.

The chain is built from TRBV28 and TRBJ1-6; 7 nucleotides match TRBD1. The germline V gene encodes CDR1 MDHEN and CDR2 SYDVKM. Trimming cost V 7 bases and J 8 bases; bases outside gene matches: 8. The CDR3 sequence is 14 residues long. The CDR3 nucleotides are TGTGCCAGCACCATTCCAGGGGGATATTCACCCCTCCACTTT. Its translation: CASTIPGGYSPLHF.

CDR3 bases: TGTGCCAGCAGCGGATCGGACCTCGGGCATGAAAAACTGTTTTTT. Translation gives CASSGSDLGHEKLFF. This rearrangement joins TRBV5-6 to TRBJ1-4; D not certain. This CDR3 is built from 15 residues. With 4 bases removed from V and 6 bases from J, the gap between germline ends came to 16 bases. Germline V gene sequence: CDR1 SGHDT, CDR2 YYEEEE.

Concerning this clone itself: Other DNA sequences within the sample encode an identical CDR3. The chain has TRBV11-2 and TRBJ1-4; no firm D call. Germline V gene data show CDR1 as SGHAT and CDR2 as FQNNGV. The CDR3 contains 16 residues. V was cut by 5 bases and J by 2 bases, with 15 bases left in between. CDR3 nucleotide sequence: TGTGCCAGCAGCCCCCCTTTAGGGTCCACTAATGAAAAACTGTTTTTT. Protein product: CASSPPLGSTNEKLFF.

The rearrangement links TRBV21-1 to TRBJ1-6. TRBV21-1 is tagged as a pseudogene. This CDR3 has 18 amino acids. The CDR3 nucleotides are TGTGCCAGCAGCAAAGGCCGTTCGGTGGGCGGATATAATTCACCCCTCCACTTT. Amino acid sequence: CASSKGRSVGGYNSPLHF.

This clone is a singleton in its sample. This chain connects TRBV18 to TRBJ2-5; 10 bases agree with TRBD2. Looked up from germline, CDR1 is KGHSH and CDR2 is LQKENI. J gave up 3 bases and V 7 bases, and 5 bases lay outside the gene matches. The CDR3 runs 14 residues. CDR3 sequence reads: CASLPGLAKETQYF. The CDR3 DNA reads as TGTGCCAGCTTGCCGGGACTAGCGAAAGAGACCCAGTACTTC.

This clone was recorded only once. Written as DNA, the CDR3 is TGTGCCAGCAGCCCCCCGGGACAGGGGTCGCAAGAGAAGGAAGCTTTCTTT. This codes for CASSPPGQGSQEKEAFF. This chain joins TRBV5-4 and TRBJ1-1; 10 nucleotides align to TRBD1. The V gene end was trimmed by 4 bases and the J gene end by 8 bases; junction bases not matched to a gene: 17. Germline assignment: CDR1 SGHNT and CDR2 YYREEE (reference sequence). The CDR3 has 17 residues.

The CDR3 here is CASSLRGDNTGELFF. The DNA for the CDR3 is TGTGCCAGCAGCTTAAGGGGGGATAACACCGGGGAGCTGTTTTTT. J is TRBJ2-2 and V is TRBV11-2; D is perhaps TRBD1 or TRBD2 (6 bases each). V was clipped by 2 bases and J by 2 bases, with 9 bases between them. The germline V gene has CDR1 SGHAT and CDR2 FQNNGV. This CDR3 spans 15 amino acids.

V gene TRBV5-1 combines with J gene TRBJ2-1; 10 bases map to TRBD2. Germline trimming cut 4 bases from V and 6 bases from J; bases unmatched to any gene: 7. Germline V lookup: CDR1 SGHRS, CDR2 YFSETQ. This CDR3 has 15 amino acids. DNA of the CDR3: TGCGCCAGCAGCCCGTCGGCTAGCGGGGGCAATGAGCAGTTCTTC. Protein sequence: CASSPSASGGNEQFF.

This clone has more than one count but fewer than ten. The V and J genes are TRBV11-3 and TRBJ1-1; D may be TRBD1 (5 bases). Trimming stripped 1 base from V and 2 bases from J, with 8 bases between. CDR3 size: 14 residues. Germline values: CDR1 SGHNT, CDR2 YENEEA. The CDR3 sequence is CASSLGQPNTEAFF. The CDR3 coding sequence is TGTGCCAGCAGCTTAGGACAGCCTAACACTGAAGCTTTCTTT.

This sequence joins TRBV7-6 and TRBJ2-3; D gene ambiguous. Germline CDR1 SGHVS, CDR2 FNYEAQ. Deletions cut 2 bases from V and 2 bases from J, with 14 bases between. The CDR3 is 16 residues long. The CDR3: CASSLWSAENTDTQYF. DNA of the CDR3: TGTGCCAGCAGCTTATGGTCAGCTGAAAACACAGATACGCAGTATTTT.

The CDR3 DNA reads as TGTGCCTGGACCCCCGACACCGATACGCAGTATTTT. It codes for CAWTPDTDTQYF. The chain couples TRBV30 to TRBJ2-3; the D is unclear. The CDR3 has 12 amino acids. Trimming left V 4 bases short and J 6 bases short, with 11 bases between. Germline V gene lookup returns CDR1 GTSNPN and CDR2 SVGIG (reference sequence).

This clone was seen once. V and J are TRBV5-1 and TRBJ1-1; a possible D gene is TRBD1 (5 bases). CDR1 SGHRS and CDR2 YFSETQ come from the germline V gene. Trimming pared 4 bases from V and 1 base from J, leaving 17 bases between. The CDR3 sequence is 16 residues long. The CDR3 DNA reads TGCGCCAGCAGCCCGGCGGGTAGGGGCGCGAACACTGAAGCTTTCTTT. Protein sequence: CASSPAGRGANTEAFF.